Below, 27 T cell receptor beta chains from the same sample are listed, as sequenced in a study of T and B cells in COVID-19 patients. BIOMED2 TRB-A/B primer pools were used in multiplex TRB PCR. TCRdb independently ran MiXCR on the multiplex PCR reads; one entry per CDR3 protein. The sample lists nearly 2,500 distinct CDR3 sequences, less than 25% occurring once. Blood genomic DNA input for TRB amplification was roughly 250-500 ng. The specimen was blood. The receptors derive from a human donor with active COVID-19.

Notes on this clonotype: Compared with germline, one end of the junction differs, possibly owing to a read error. This chain connects TRBV15 to TRBJ2-6; possible D gene TRBD1, 5 bases. The germline V gene encodes CDR1 LNHNV and CDR2 YYDKDF (reference sequence). The CDR3 loop spans 14 amino acids. This chain's CDR3 is CAASRESGTNVLTF. DNA of the CDR3: TGTGCCGCCAGCAGAGAGTCAGGGACCAACGTCCTGACTTTC.

This clonotype has more than one count but fewer than ten. The chain couples TRBV6-2 or TRBV6-3 to TRBJ2-5; 11 nucleotides agree with TRBD2. CDR3 size: 15 residues. After removal of 4 bases from V and 4 bases from J, the junction contained 5 bases not matched to a gene. CDR1 and CDR2 (germline): MNHEY, SVGEGT. The CDR3 DNA sequence: TGTGCCAGCAGTTTTGGACTAGCGGGCCTAGAGACCCAGTACTTC. It yields the protein CASSFGLAGLETQYF.

By its share, this clonotype is medium-sized. V gene TRBV19 combines with J gene TRBJ1-1; D might be TRBD1 (5 bases). The CDR3 is 11 residues long. V shed 5 bases and J shed 8 bases, with 9 bases lying between them. The germline CDR1 and CDR2 sequences are LNHDA and SQIVND (reference sequence). This CDR3 reads CASSYRYEAFF. The CDR3 DNA follows: TGTGCCAGTAGTTACAGGTACGAAGCTTTCTTT.

This clonotype turned up a few times. V and J are TRBV4-3 and TRBJ2-2; no firm D call. Germline-derived CDR1 and CDR2 are LGHNA and YSLEER. The CDR3 sequence is 12 residues long. V lost 0 bases to trimming and J lost 7 bases, with 3 bases between them. This CDR3 is CASSQDDGELFF. The CDR3 DNA is TGCGCCAGCAGCCAAGATGACGGGGAGCTGTTTTTT.

In its sample, this clonotype is medium-sized (0.01 to 0.1%). The V call is TRBV18, the J call TRBJ2-7; D is ambiguous. With 6 bases removed from V and 2 bases from J, the gap between germline ends came to 14 bases. This CDR3 is built from 14 residues. Germline CDR1 and CDR2: KGHSH and LQKENI. The CDR3: CASSTTTKAYEQYF. CDR3 coding DNA: TGTGCCAGCTCCACCACAACAAAAGCCTACGAGCAGTACTTC.

This clonotype was detected a few times. The rearrangement links TRBV11-2 to TRBJ2-7; TRBD2 matches at 11 bases. The junction had 9 bases not matched to a gene; V was cut back by 8 bases and J by 6 bases. Germline CDR1 reads SGHAT; CDR2 reads FQNNGV. The CDR3 loop spans 14 amino acids. This CDR3 is CASSGTSGSGEQYF. CDR3 in DNA: TGTGCCAGCTCTGGGACTAGCGGAAGTGGCGAGCAGTACTTC.

About this clonotype: It may be a read error: a sequence one base away is much more abundant. The rearrangement joins TRBV27 to TRBJ1-2, with a weak D call TRBD1 (5 bases). Between the trimmed V and J ends, which lost 8 bases and 5 bases, there was a span of 12 bases. CDR3 length: 12 residues. Per the germline V gene, CDR1 is MNHEY and CDR2 is SMNVEV (reference sequence). The CDR3 nucleotides are TGTGCCAGCCGGCGGGGGAAATATGGCTACACCTTC. Translating gives CASRRGKYGYTF.

The V gene is TRBV6-5, the J gene TRBJ1-2; 8 positions match TRBD1. V was clipped by 5 bases and J by 2 bases; unmatched bases: 4. Germline lookup yields CDR1 MNHEY and CDR2 SVGAGI. This CDR3 spans 14 amino acids. This CDR3 is CASSETGGNYGYTF. CDR3 in DNA: TGTGCCAGCAGTGAAACAGGGGGGAACTATGGCTACACCTTC.

This sequence joins TRBV4-3 and TRBJ2-3; TRBD1 might be the D (5 bases). The CDR3 contains 17 residues. Trimming stripped 1 base from V and 2 bases from J, with 16 bases between. Germline V gene data show CDR1 as LGHNA and CDR2 as YSLEER. The CDR3 bases are TGCGCCAGCAGCCAAGCGTTGAGCAGGGCCACCACAGATACGCAGTATTTT. This sequence encodes CASSQALSRATTDTQYF.

V is TRBV6-1 and J is TRBJ2-1; D is undetermined. V gave up 5 bases and J gave up 5 bases, with 10 bases separating them. Per germline, CDR1 MNHNS and CDR2 SASEGT. The CDR3 is 13 amino acids. The CDR3 nucleotides read TGTGCCAGCAGTTACTCTGGGGACAATGAGCAGTTCTTC. Its translation is CASSYSGDNEQFF.

In this sample, this clonotype turned up many times. J is TRBJ2-2 and V is TRBV6-5; no definite D call. V lost 7 bases and J lost 0, with 9 bases in between. This CDR3 spans 14 amino acids. The V gene's germline CDR1 is MNHEY and CDR2 SVGAGI. DNA for the CDR3: TGTGCCAGCACGAGCGCAGCGAACACCGGGGAGCTGTTTTTT. Protein sequence: CASTSAANTGELFF.

This clonotype is labeled as medium-sized. V usage is TRBV11-1 and J usage is TRBJ2-1; 10 nucleotides align to TRBD1. Trimming at V came to 4 bases and at J to 9 bases, leaving 9 bases not matched to a gene. Per the germline V gene, CDR1 is SGHAT and CDR2 is FQDESV (reference sequence). CDR3 length: 15 amino acids. The CDR3 sequence is CASSSTGGSGGEQFF. CDR3 nucleotide sequence: TGTGCCAGCAGCTCGACAGGGGGCAGTGGCGGTGAGCAGTTCTTC. Drawing the rest from reference TRBV11-1 and TRBJ2-1, the complete variable domain is EAEVAQSPRYKITEKSQAVAFWCDPISGHATLYWYRQILGQGPELLVQFQDESVVDDSQLPKDRFSAERLKGVDSTLKIQPAELGDSAMYLCASSSTGGSGGEQFFGPGTRLTVL.

This clonotype was observed a few times. The chain uses TRBV20-1 and TRBJ2-1; D not resolved. Germline CDR1 reads DFQATT; CDR2 reads SNEGSKA (reference sequence). The CDR3 sequence is 13 residues long. V was trimmed by 3 bases and J by 1 base, leaving 7 bases between them. Written as DNA, the CDR3 is TGCAGTGCTAGCCCCGGGTCCTACAATGAGCAGTTCTTC. This translates into CSASPGSYNEQFF.

This clonotype is labeled as medium-sized (0.01 to 0.1%). The chain joins TRBV18 to TRBJ2-1, with D perhaps matching TRBD2 (6 bases). V lost 5 bases and J lost 4, with 21 bases in between. This CDR3 region has 17 residues. Germline CDR1 reads KGHSH; CDR2 reads LQKENI. CDR3 DNA sequence: TGTGCCAGCTCAGATCCGGAACAGATTCGGGGGTACAATGAGCAGTTCTTC. It specifies CASSDPEQIRGYNEQFF. Using reference TRBV18 and TRBJ2-1 for the parts outside the CDR3, the full variable domain is NAGVMQNPRHLVRRRGQEARLRCSPMKGHSHVYWYRQLPEEGLKFMVYLQKENIIDESGMPKERFSAEFPKEGPSILRIQQVVRGDSAAYFCASSDPEQIRGYNEQFFGPGTRLTVL.

This clonotype is medium-sized by share. The chain has TRBV29-1 and TRBJ1-1, with no clear D. This CDR3 is built from 13 residues. Trimming left V 2 bases short and J 5 bases short, with 12 bases between. Germline CDR1 and CDR2: SQVTM and ANQGSEA. Written as DNA, the CDR3 is TGCAGCGTTGAACCCGGGGTAGGGACTGAAGCTTTCTTT. It encodes CSVEPGVGTEAFF.

The V call is TRBV11-2, the J call TRBJ2-3, with TRBD1 matching 9 bases. After removal of 6 bases from V and 4 bases from J, the junction contained 8 bases not matched to a gene. Germline loops: CDR1 SGHAT, CDR2 FQNNGV. CDR3 length equals 15 residues. The CDR3 nucleotides are TGTGCCAGCAGTCCCACAGGGGGCAAGGCAGATACGCAGTATTTT. This encodes CASSPTGGKADTQYF.

The chain carries TRBV6-5 and TRBJ1-1; the D gene is possibly TRBD1 (5 bases). V shed 7 bases and J shed 8 bases, with 14 bases lying between them. The CDR3 sequence is 12 residues long. The germline V gene has CDR1 MNHEY and CDR2 SVGAGI. For the CDR3, the DNA is TGTGCCAGCACCCAGGGTAGGCTAGAAGCTTTCTTT. Its translation: CASTQGRLEAFF.

V is TRBV9 and J is TRBJ1-5; TRBD1 aligns across 7 bases. Germline V CDR1 and CDR2: SGDLS, YYNGEE. V shed 0 bases, J shed 4 bases, and the junction held 4 bases outside the gene matches. The CDR3 consists of 15 residues. The DNA of the CDR3 is TGTGCCAGCAGCGTAGGCGTACAGGGGAATCAGCCCCAGCATTTT. The encoded protein is CASSVGVQGNQPQHF.

This clonotype was observed at least ten times. The V gene is TRBV5-6, the J gene TRBJ2-7; D may be TRBD1 (5 bases). The germline V and J ends were trimmed by 7 bases and 0 bases, with 14 bases remaining between them. The CDR3 loop spans 14 amino acids. Germline V gene data show CDR1 as SGHDT and CDR2 as YYEEEE. The CDR3 region has the DNA TGTGCCAGCCTTCCTGGAAGGGGCTCCTACGAGCAGTACTTC. Protein sequence: CASLPGRGSYEQYF.

This clonotype was seen more than once but under ten times. This chain uses TRBV18 with TRBJ1-3; 9 nucleotides line up with TRBD1. V trimming: 2 bases; J trimming: 3 bases; junction bases outside the gene matches: 5. CDR3 length: 16 amino acids. Germline-derived CDR1 and CDR2 are KGHSH and LQKENI. DNA of the CDR3: TGTGCCAGCTCACCAGAGACAGGGGGATTTGGAAACACCATATATTTT. Translating gives CASSPETGGFGNTIYF.

This clonotype is classed as medium-sized. The chain recombines TRBV19 with TRBJ2-7; TRBD1 agrees at 8 bases. The CDR3 sequence is 16 residues long. Per germline, CDR1 LNHDA and CDR2 SQIVND (reference sequence). V shed 5 bases and J 3 bases; nucleotides not matched to a gene: 12. The CDR3 nucleotides read TGTGCCAGTAGTTCTCGACCGGGACAGGCCAACTACGAGCAGTACTTC. Amino acid sequence: CASSSRPGQANYEQYF.

This clonotype showed up many times. The V call is TRBV6-1, the J call TRBJ2-3, with TRBD2 as a possible D gene (6 bases). V was cut by 10 bases and J by 5 bases, with 22 bases left in between. This CDR3 comprises 15 residues. Germline CDR1 reads MNHNS; CDR2 reads SASEGT. The CDR3 region has the DNA TGTGCCACCGAAAGGCGGGGAAGAGCGGGAGATACGCAGTATTTT. Translating gives CATERRGRAGDTQYF.

This clonotype is labeled as medium-sized. The chain couples TRBV27 to TRBJ2-7, with TRBD2 matching 11 bases. The ends lost 8 bases at V and 2 bases at J; junction bases unmatched: 5. There are 14 residues in the CDR3. Per the germline V gene, CDR1 is MNHEY and CDR2 is SMNVEV (reference sequence). The CDR3 DNA sequence: TGTGCCAGCCGTGGGACTAGCGGTGCCTACGAGCAGTACTTC. Protein: CASRGTSGAYEQYF.

This clonotype was seen a few times. This chain links TRBV20-1 with TRBJ2-1; D is perhaps TRBD2 (6 bases). Trimming removed 6 bases from V and 5 bases from J, with 14 bases in between. Germline values: CDR1 DFQATT, CDR2 SNEGSKA (reference sequence). CDR3 length: 13 residues. CDR3 DNA sequence: TGCAGTGCAGCGGGCTACTTCGACAATGAGCAGTTCTTC. Translated, it gives CSAAGYFDNEQFF.

By proportion, this clonotype is medium-sized. No conserved phenylalanine or tryptophan ends this CDR3, so it is likely a read error. The DNA is left out, because the CDR3 cannot be placed on it with certainty; the CDR3 is given as TCRdb lists it. V usage is TRBV29-1 and J usage is TRBJ1-2; no DNA check was done on the table's D call, TRBD1. With termini counted, the CDR3 has 8 amino acids. The germline V gene has CDR1 SQVTM and CDR2 ANQGSEA. CDR3 sequence reads: CSVDRGQL.

This clonotype is categorized as medium-sized. The rearrangement uses TRBV6-5 and TRBJ2-2, with a possible D match to TRBD2 (5 bases). The germline gives CDR1 MNHEY, CDR2 SVGAGI. The V end lost 4 bases, the J end lost 4 bases, and 7 bases lay between the germline ends. CDR3 size: 13 residues. The CDR3 sequence is CASSSGVTGELFF. DNA of the CDR3: TGTGCCAGCAGTTCCGGGGTCACCGGGGAGCTGTTTTTT.

V usage is TRBV28 and J usage is TRBJ1-5, with 7 nucleotides matching TRBD1. V gave up 6 bases and J gave up 3 bases; unmatched junction bases: 8. The CDR3 sequence is 15 residues long. Germline V gene lookup returns CDR1 MDHEN and CDR2 SYDVKM. DNA for the CDR3: TGTGCCAGCAGCTTCGACAGGGACAACAATCAGCCCCAGCATTTT. Translated: CASSFDRDNNQPQHF.